Ten or more counts support the clone carrying this T cell receptor beta chain. Its cognate antigen is unknown. This sample was taken from a study of T cells in Graves' hyperthyroidism and ophthalmopathy. Germline lookup yields CDR1 SGHAT and CDR2 FQNNGV. The CDR3 sequence is 15 residues long. Trimming took 2 bases from V and 4 from J, leaving 14 bases between them. Study-level findings and limits: Separation of ophthalmopathy from stable hyperthyroidism was achieved by a 13 V-J model.

RNA transcripts yielded amplified TCR beta CDR3 regions. HTBI primers drove first-round RT-PCR of the TCR CDR3. MiXCR, run by TCRdb on the multiplex PCR reads, gives a single entry per CDR3 protein. The sample has more than 500,000 distinct CDR3 sequences, 15% to 20% seen once. This chain connects TRBV11-2 to TRBJ2-5; a possible D gene is TRBD2 (5 bases). The sequence came from a woman aged 25 to 39 with Graves' ophthalmopathy. The sequenced sample consisted of blood. The chain's CDR3 is CASSLSGGRVETQYF. The CDR3 region has the DNA TGTGCCAGCAGCTTAAGCGGTGGGAGAGTAGAGACCCAGTACTTC. Combining the CDR3 with reference TRBV11-2 and TRBJ2-5 gives the whole variable domain EAGVAQSPRYKIIEKRQSVAFWCNPISGHATLYWYQQILGQGPKLLIQFQNNGVVDDSQLPKDRFSAERLKGVDSTLKIQPAKLEDSAVYLCASSLSGGRVETQYFGPGTRLLVL.